The rows below give T cell receptor beta chains drawn from one sample of a study of cytomegalovirus exposure and HLA in healthy donors. Using immunoSEQ multiplex PCR, the repertoire was profiled, and TCRdb retains in-frame clones only, with some absent. The table records about 140,000 clones, over 75% of them present only once. Sequenced input: PBMCs. Receptor source: a male donor in good health and CMV-seronegative. Both conserved end residues are part of each CDR3. The order of the fields is J gene, clone size, D gene, V gene, CDR3 protein, CDR3 DNA. D genes are given only for firm matches. The size entry is marked missing in some rows and otherwise reads once, few, many or a size class.

TRBJ2-7 few - TRBV4-3 CASSQDPGSAYEQYF TGCGCCAGCAGCCAAGATCCCGGGAGTGCGTACGAGCAGTACTTC
TRBJ2-7 - TRBD2 TRBV2 CASSEGGGPYEQYF TGTGCCAGCAGTGAGGGGGGGGGACCTTACGAGCAGTACTTC
TRBJ2-3 once TRBD1 TRBV18 CASSRTGASGWDTQYF TGTGCCAGCTCGAGGACAGGGGCAAGTGGCTGGGATACGCAGTATTTT
TRBJ2-7 once TRBD1 TRBV27 CASSLYDRGGVEQYF TGTGCCAGCAGTTTGTACGACAGGGGGGGGGTCGAGCAGTACTTC
TRBJ1-2 - - TRBV27 CASSFAGPDYGYTF TGTGCCAGCAGTTTTGCAGGGCCTGACTATGGCTACACCTTC
TRBJ2-1 - TRBD1 TRBV11-2 CASSSQGAPSSYNEQFF TGTGCCAGCAGCTCCCAGGGGGCTCCGAGCTCCTACAATGAGCAGTTCTTC
TRBJ2-7 - TRBD2 TRBV6-5 CASSRSGGTAYEQYF TGTGCCAGCAGCCGTAGCGGGGGAACAGCCTACGAGCAGTACTTC
TRBJ2-1 - - TRBV7-2 CASTSTGVPYNEQFF TGTGCCAGCACCTCGACAGGCGTACCCTACAATGAGCAGTTCTTC
TRBJ1-1 few TRBD1 TRBV9 CASSGKGQLEAFF TGTGCCAGCAGCGGTAAGGGACAGCTTGAAGCTTTCTTT
TRBJ2-1 - TRBD2 TRBV9 CASAGPIGRGDNEQFF TGTGCCAGCGCCGGCCCAATTGGGCGGGGGGACAATGAGCAGTTCTTC
TRBJ2-7 once - TRBV27 CAAGRDTAYEQYF TGTGCCGCGGGCCGGGACACAGCCTACGAGCAGTACTTC
TRBJ2-7 - TRBD1 TRBV5-1 CASSFSRGLYEQYF TGCGCCAGCAGCTTCAGCAGGGGGCTATACGAGCAGTACTTC
TRBJ2-7 - TRBD1 TRBV7-2 CASSVYRGPAYEQYF TGTGCCAGCAGCGTCTACAGGGGGCCAGCCTACGAGCAGTACTTC
TRBJ2-5 - TRBD1 TRBV13 CASSIGQDETQYF TGTGCCAGCAGCATAGGACAGGATGAGACCCAGTACTTC
TRBJ2-2 - - TRBV2 CASSVLNTGELFF TGTGCCAGCAGTGTATTAAACACCGGGGAGCTGTTTTTT
TRBJ2-1 once - TRBV5-4 CASSLGWVNGGNEQFF TGTGCCAGCAGCTTGGGCTGGGTAAACGGGGGAAATGAGCAGTTCTTC
TRBJ2-7 - - TRBV9 CASSVEDSGYEQYF TGTGCCAGCAGCGTAGAAGATAGCGGCTACGAGCAGTACTTC
TRBJ2-7 few - TRBV7-3 CASSPGEYEQYF TGTGCCAGCAGCCCCGGAGAGTACGAGCAGTACTTC
TRBJ2-7 - TRBD1 TRBV18 CASSPGAPGGEQYF TGTGCCAGCTCACCAGGGGCCCCAGGGGGCGAGCAGTACTTC
TRBJ1-5 - - TRBV9 CASSVVIQPQHF TGTGCCAGCAGCGTAGTAATTCAGCCCCAGCATTTT
TRBJ2-7 - - TRBV27 CASKGNPYEQYF TGTGCCAGCAAGGGGAACCCCTACGAGCAGTACTTC
TRBJ2-6 - - TRBV21-1 CASSIPGTGKAGGGSGANVLTF TGTGCCAGCAGCATCCCCGGGACAGGGAAGGCCGGGGGGGGCTCTGGGGCCAACGTCCTGACTTTC
TRBJ2-7 - TRBD2 TRBV29-1 CSVVLAGTIDPYEQYF TGCAGCGTTGTTCTAGCGGGAACGATTGACCCCTACGAGCAGTACTTC
TRBJ2-1 - TRBD2 TRBV29-1 CSVSDSRGGSEQFF TGCAGCGTTTCGGACTCCCGGGGGGGTAGTGAGCAGTTCTTC
TRBJ1-1 few - TRBV7-6 CASSQSGPNTEAFF TGTGCCAGCAGCCAAAGTGGGCCGAACACTGAAGCTTTCTTT
TRBJ2-1 - - TRBV2 CASSVPNLDDEQFF TGTGCCAGCAGTGTACCCAACCTAGACGATGAGCAGTTCTTC
TRBJ2-2 - TRBD1 TRBV7-3 CASRLRPSGTGVGELFF TGTGCCAGCAGACTCCGACCTTCCGGGACAGGGGTCGGGGAGCTGTTTTTT
TRBJ2-3 - - TRBV27 CASSLSWTYRTDTQYF TGTGCCAGCAGTTTATCTTGGACATACCGCACAGATACGCAGTATTTT
TRBJ2-7 once - TRBV6-5 CATGEAGSSYEQYF TGTGCCACCGGAGAGGCGGGTAGCTCCTACGAGCAGTACTTC
TRBJ1-1 - - TRBV19 CASRRNTEAFF TGTGCCAGCAGAAGGAACACTGAAGCTTTCTTT
TRBJ2-7 - TRBD2 TRBV6-6 CASSYNSGSRREQYF TGTGCCAGCAGTTACAATAGCGGGTCCAGGCGCGAGCAGTACTTC
TRBJ1-3 - TRBD1 TRBV7-2 CASSITTGVSGNTIYF TGTGCCAGCAGCATCACGACAGGGGTCTCTGGAAACACCATATATTTT
TRBJ2-3 - TRBD2 TRBV5-1 CASSSGTTVPDTQYF TGCGCCAGCAGTTCCGGGACTACCGTTCCAGATACGCAGTATTTT